This T cell receptor (beta chain) emerged from a study of T cell responses to AZD1222 COVID-19 vaccine (dated by TCRdb to the early 2020s). In terms of the full investigation: A total of 230 to 250 trial participants underwent TCR sequencing, of whom roughly 210 had received two doses of AZD1222 and some 26 had received two doses of the MenACWY control vaccine. Enrollment into the trials was organized by age into subgroups of 18-55, 56-69 and 70-plus years, and those subgroups contained roughly 160, 29 and 62 TCR-sequenced participants, respectively.

Per the publication, the time point label means: about 28 days (+/-7) after the second vaccine dose. AZD1222 recipients with second doses at about 4 weeks or about 12 weeks were pooled, because spike-specific TCR depth and breadth did not differ between schedules. Samples from vaccinated people were obtained from the UK trials COV001 and COV002, which included a single-blind randomized controlled phase 2/3 trial of AZD1222 (ChAdOx1 nCoV-19) in healthy adults. For TCRbeta chain sequencing, PBMC samples from trial participants were taken at day 0 and at day 28 after the second dose. With regard to this clone: Its specific antigen is unknown. Base qualities were left out, and no much larger clone turns up one base away.

The CDR3 regions of human TCRbeta chains were subjected to immunosequencing. As for the original processing: TCRs in the repertoires were matched against a reference library of SARS-CoV-2-specific TCRs that had been generated with the MIRA antigen-specificity platform. Breadth meant the fraction of unique TCRs that were SARS-CoV-2-associated, whereas depth meant the fraction of total T cells that were SARS-CoV-2-associated. Using the MIRA data, each spike-specific TCR was mapped to the spike region that the TCR reacts to and placed in a CD4 or CD8 class. Log10-transformed breadth and depth values were compared by one-way ANOVA with Sidak's multiple comparisons tests. Imported from immuneACCESS, the table was reduced by TCRdb to in-frame sequences with V and J called. These copies leave out some clones; in studies compared against another copy, an unresolved V gene accounts for under half, and the cause of the remainder is not known. V and J calls and clone size are given by that table; D and trimming were obtained from the DNA. In this sample the table shows around 44,000 clones, approximately 86% of which occur a single time. 5.5% to 8% of the sample is held by the ten biggest clonotypes.

For this chain, trimming is 3 bases at the V end and 5 bases at the J end, and the number of junction bases without a gene match is 3. Based on the germline V gene (reference sequence), the CDR1 and CDR2 sequences are GTSNPN and SVGIG. Measured from the cysteine to the phenylalanine, the CDR3 is 12 residues long. Only the CDR3 DNA stays, 36 bases, in frame from base 1. Overall results and qualifications from the work: Most participants were white British and females outnumbered males, and the authors suggested that clonal diversity may have been underestimated. The 56-69-year group was small, and its depth increase did not reach significance, likely because of low power. Because no day 14 peak-response samples were available, the repertoires could be characterized only after the peak T cell response. Reportedly, close to half of the unique spike-specific TCRs recognized epitopes lying outside the regions that are mutated in the B.1.351 and B.1.1.7 variants. The vaccine-associated CD4 TCRs covered the entire spike protein, and the dominant responses fell in regions 160-218 and 743-854. After two AZD1222 doses, both the breadth and the depth of spike-specific TCRs were significantly higher than at day 0 and than in MenACWY recipients. Only six AZD1222 recipients were SARS-CoV-2 seropositive at baseline, limiting conclusions about previously exposed vaccinees.

The sequence was collected from an adult who received the AZD1222 COVID-19 vaccine. Sequenced here: peripheral blood, sampled 28 days after the second AZD1222 dose. The chain links TRBV30 with TRBJ2-7; the central 8 bases match TRBD2. The sequence in DNA is TGTGCCTGGAGGCCCGGGGGGGACGAGCAGTACTTC. This gives the protein CAWRPGGDEQYF.